Below, 26 T cell receptor beta chains from the same sample are listed, as sequenced in a study of blood T cell repertoires in COVID-19. Here immunoSEQ multiplex PCR was the method, and the copy in TCRdb shows in-frame clones only, minus some. The sample consists of under 250,000 clones, around 90% of them appearing once. Sequenced sample: PBMCs or T cells enriched from blood (not recorded which). The receptors originated from a woman aged 40-49 years who had been exposed to COVID-19.

The genes are TRBV29-1 and TRBJ1-1; D is possibly TRBD1 (5 bases). This CDR3 comprises 14 residues. The ends were cut back, 1 base at V and 7 bases at J, with 16 bases in the middle. The germline CDR1 and CDR2 sequences are SQVTM and ANQGSEA. As DNA, the CDR3 is TGCAGCGTTGAAGTTTCGCCAGGGAAAAGTGAAGCTTTCTTT. The encoded protein is CSVEVSPGKSEAFF.

J is TRBJ2-5 and V is TRBV20-1, with D unclear. Between the trimmed V and J ends, which lost 3 bases and 5 bases, there was a span of 7 bases. CDR1 DFQATT and CDR2 SNEGSKA come from the germline V gene (reference sequence). CDR3 length: 11 amino acids. The CDR3, as DNA: TGCAGTGCTAGGGAGTTGGAGACCCAGTACTTC. It is translated as CSARELETQYF.

The gene calls are TRBV6-5 and TRBJ1-5; D gene ambiguous. Germline-derived CDR1 and CDR2 are MNHEY and SVGAGI. V lost 5 bases, J lost 2 bases, and 7 bases lay in between. This CDR3 spans 13 amino acids. CDR3 protein: CASSLGRNQPQHF. The CDR3 region has the DNA TGTGCCAGCAGTCTTGGGCGCAATCAGCCCCAGCATTTT.

The chain uses TRBV4-1 and TRBJ2-3; TRBD2 is a possible D gene (5 bases). V lost 4 bases and J 0 bases, leaving 14 bases between the germline ends. The CDR3 runs 16 residues. CDR1 and CDR2 (germline): MGHRA, YSYEKL. For the CDR3, the DNA is TGCGCCAGCAGCCTCCGGGAACGATCTAGCACAGATACGCAGTATTTT. This gives the protein CASSLRERSSTDTQYF.

The rearrangement joins TRBV21-1 to TRBJ2-2; the table's TRBD1 call for D was not verified on the DNA. TRBV21-1 is a listed pseudogene. This CDR3 spans 16 amino acids. The CDR3: CASSKRDRRCTGELFF. The CDR3 DNA is TGTGCCAGCAGCAAAAGGGACAGGCGGTGTACCGGGGAGCTGTTTTTT.

The chain combines TRBV4-2 with TRBJ2-1; 10 bases line up with TRBD1. In germline, CDR1 is LGHNA, CDR2 YNFKEQ. The CDR3 runs 15 residues. The ends lost 1 base at V and 7 bases at J; junction bases unmatched: 4. The CDR3 here is CASSQGGQGLNEQFF. The CDR3 DNA is TGTGCCAGCAGCCAAGGGGGACAGGGGCTTAATGAGCAGTTCTTC.

The chain employs TRBV7-9 and TRBJ1-3; D is unresolved. The germline gives CDR1 SEHNR, CDR2 FQNEAQ (reference sequence). V lost 10 bases and J 0 bases, leaving 7 bases between the germline ends. The CDR3 has 12 residues. CDR3 region: CATPHSGNTIYF. Here the CDR3 DNA reads TGTGCCACACCACACTCTGGAAACACCATATATTTT.

This clone was counted a single time. The CDR3 region has the DNA TGCGCCAGCAGCTTGGGACAGGGGAATTCACCCCTCCACTTT. Encoded protein: CASSLGQGNSPLHF. The chain employs TRBV5-1 and TRBJ1-6; 8 bases map to TRBD1. Germline V gene sequence: CDR1 SGHRS, CDR2 YFSETQ. V trimming: 0 bases; J trimming: 7 bases; junction bases outside the gene matches: 0. CDR3 length: 14 residues. The variable domain in full, completed from reference TRBV5-1 and TRBJ1-6, reads KAGVTQTPRYLIKTRGQQVTLSCSPISGHRSVSWYQQTPGQGLQFLFEYFSETQRNKGNFPGRFSGRQFSNSRSEMNVSTLELGDSALYLCASSLGQGNSPLHFGNGTRLTVT.

The chain carries TRBV6-2 or TRBV6-3 and TRBJ1-1, with D hard to call. The CDR3 covers 14 residues. V was pared by 5 bases and J by 5 bases, with 15 bases between. Germline-derived CDR1 and CDR2 are MNHEY and SVGEGT. The CDR3 sequence is CASSPQRHRTEAFF. The CDR3 DNA is TGTGCCAGCAGTCCCCAGAGGCATCGGACTGAAGCTTTCTTT.

CDR3 DNA sequence: TGTGCCAGCATTCAAAAGGGGGCGGATCGTTACGAGCAGTACTTC. Translating it yields CASIQKGADRYEQYF. The chain carries TRBV6-5 and TRBJ2-7; 7 positions match TRBD1. This CDR3 comprises 15 residues. CDR1 and CDR2 (germline): MNHEY, SVGAGI. After removal of 7 bases from V and 4 bases from J, the junction contained 13 bases not matched to a gene.

The rearrangement uses TRBV7-8 and TRBJ1-5; D is possibly TRBD1 (5 bases). This CDR3 has 16 amino acids. Germline lookup yields CDR1 SGHVS and CDR2 FQNEAQ. V lost 1 base and J 3 bases, leaving 13 bases between the germline ends. CDR3: CASSLVGGSDNQPQHF. Written as DNA, the CDR3 is TGTGCCAGCAGCTTAGTCGGGGGATCGGACAATCAGCCCCAGCATTTT.

The chain links TRBV7-6 to TRBJ1-5, with 10 nucleotides matching TRBD1. The CDR3 consists of 16 residues. V shed 5 bases, J shed 5 bases, and the junction held 9 bases outside the gene matches. In germline, CDR1 is SGHVS, CDR2 FNYEAQ. CDR3 loop: CASSPGPTGGHQPQHF. The CDR3 region has the DNA TGTGCCAGCAGCCCAGGACCGACAGGGGGCCATCAGCCCCAGCATTTT.

This rearrangement joins TRBV6-2 or TRBV6-3 to TRBJ1-1, with TRBD1 matching 8 bases. Germline V lookup: CDR1 MNHEY, CDR2 SVGEGT. The CDR3 loop spans 14 amino acids. With 4 bases clipped from V and 7 bases from J, the junction kept 8 bases outside the gene matches. CDR3 amino acids: CASSWGQVPSEAFF. The CDR3 bases are TGTGCCAGCAGTTGGGGACAGGTTCCAAGTGAAGCTTTCTTT.

The chain links TRBV7-2 to TRBJ1-1, with TRBD1 matching 8 bases. The germline gives CDR1 SGHTA, CDR2 FQGNSA. With 3 bases clipped from V and 1 base from J, the junction kept 4 bases outside the gene matches. The CDR3 is 15 residues long. In DNA form, the CDR3 reads TGTGCCAGCAGCTTCTTAACAGGGGGGAACACTGAAGCTTTCTTT. Encoded protein: CASSFLTGGNTEAFF.

The V gene is TRBV7-9, the J gene TRBJ1-2, with TRBD1 matching over 8 bases. This CDR3 is 15 amino acids long. The ends lost 1 base at V and 4 bases at J; junction bases unmatched: 5. CDR1 and CDR2 (germline): SEHNR, FQNEAQ (reference sequence). The CDR3 loop reads CASSLVDRGTYGYTF. The CDR3 region has the DNA TGTGCCAGCAGCTTAGTAGACAGGGGTACCTATGGCTACACCTTC.

This chain connects TRBV24-1 to TRBJ2-3, with 8 bases matching TRBD2. CDR1 and CDR2 (germline): KGHDR, SFDVKD. V lost 1 base to trimming and J lost 6 bases; unmatched junction nucleotides: 17. The CDR3 runs 19 residues. CDR3 DNA: TGTGCCACCAGTGATTTTGGGGGGGGTGGAGCGGGAGAGATGGATACGCAGTATTTT. Translating gives CATSDFGGGGAGEMDTQYF.

The rearrangement links TRBV6-4 to TRBJ2-2; 12 nucleotides align to TRBD2. This CDR3 region has 20 residues. Germline CDR1 MRHNA, CDR2 SNTAGT. J lost 5 bases, V lost 1 base, and 14 bases had no gene match. CDR3 region: CASSDYRVVTSGRGTGELFF. Written as DNA, the CDR3 is TGTGCCAGCAGTGACTACCGGGTCGTGACTAGCGGGAGAGGAACCGGGGAGCTGTTTTTT.

This chain connects TRBV11-2 to TRBJ1-1; 7 nucleotides line up with TRBD1. The CDR3 runs to 13 residues. The V and J ends lost 5 bases and 7 bases, in that order; junction bases with no gene match: 7. The germline gives CDR1 SGHAT, CDR2 FQNNGV. CDR3 region: CASSADRRGEAFF. The CDR3, as DNA: TGTGCCAGCAGCGCGGACAGGAGGGGTGAAGCTTTCTTT.

This chain connects TRBV5-1 to TRBJ2-3, with TRBD2 matching over 11 bases. The CDR3 covers 18 residues. J gave up 4 bases and V 1 base, and 11 bases lay outside the gene matches. Germline CDR1 is SGHRS and CDR2 is YFSETQ. The CDR3 region has the DNA TGCGCCAGCAGCTTGATGCTAGCGGGGGGAGGAGGCGCAGATACGCAGTATTTT. Translation: CASSLMLAGGGGADTQYF.

This chain uses TRBV19 with TRBJ1-3; possibly TRBD1 for D (5 bases). V lost 9 bases and J 3 bases, leaving 15 bases between the germline ends. The germline CDR1 and CDR2 sequences are LNHDA and SQIVND (reference sequence). This CDR3 is 14 amino acids long. The CDR3 DNA reads as TGTGCCAGCGGTGGAAGGGGCTATGGAAACACCATATATTTT. Translated, it gives CASGGRGYGNTIYF.

This clone appeared once. The rearrangement links TRBV25-1 to TRBJ2-3; a possible D gene is TRBD1 (5 bases). Germline V gene lookup returns CDR1 MGHDK and CDR2 SYGVNS. V lost 2 bases and J lost 3, with 15 bases in between. The CDR3 is made up of 16 amino acids. DNA of the CDR3: TGTGCCAGCAGTGAAACCAGGGCAGGGTTTACAGATACGCAGTATTTT. Its translation is CASSETRAGFTDTQYF. The full variable domain, with the rest looked up from reference TRBV25-1 and TRBJ2-3, is EADIYQTPRYLVIGTGKKITLECSQTMGHDKMYWYQQDPGMELHLIHYSYGVNSTEKGDLSSESTVSRIRTEHFPLTLESARPSHTSQYLCASSETRAGFTDTQYFGPGTRLTVL.

This clone was counted at least ten times. The chain employs TRBV19 and TRBJ1-1, with 8 positions matching TRBD1. Germline loops: CDR1 LNHDA, CDR2 SQIVND (reference sequence). The CDR3 runs to 14 residues. Unmatched junction bases numbered 4, after V lost 3 bases and J lost 4 bases. CDR3 coding DNA: TGTGCCAGTAGTATGACAGGGGCCAGCACTGAAGCTTTCTTT. Translated: CASSMTGASTEAFF.

This chain links TRBV2 with TRBJ2-1; D may be TRBD2 (5 bases). V was trimmed by 4 bases and J by 8 bases, leaving 18 bases between them. The CDR3 has 15 residues. Germline V gene data show CDR1 as SNHLY and CDR2 as FYNNEI. The CDR3 DNA reads as TGTGCCAGCAGTGGGACTCCCACGTCCAACTATGAGCAGTTCTTC. Amino acids: CASSGTPTSNYEQFF.

This clone was counted between two and nine times. This rearrangement joins TRBV30 to TRBJ1-3, with 8 bases matching TRBD1. The V gene end was trimmed by 3 bases and the J gene end by 3 bases; junction bases not matched to a gene: 1. This CDR3 has 13 amino acids. The germline V gene has CDR1 GTSNPN and CDR2 SVGIG (reference sequence). As DNA, the CDR3 is TGTGCCTGGAGCAGGGGGCTTGGAAACACCATATATTTT. This codes for CAWSRGLGNTIYF. The entire variable domain, with the rest obtained from reference TRBV30 and TRBJ1-3, is as follows: SQTIHQWPATLVQPVGSPLSLECTVEGTSNPNLYWYRQAAGRGLQLLFYSVGIGQISSEVPQNLSASRPQDRQFILSSKKLLLSDSGFYLCAWSRGLGNTIYFGEGSWLTVV.

The chain is built from TRBV15 and TRBJ2-2, with 11 bases that match TRBD1. The CDR3 loop spans 19 amino acids. Germline trimming cut 0 bases from V and 2 bases from J; bases unmatched to any gene: 8. Germline V lookup: CDR1 LNHNV, CDR2 YYDKDF (reference sequence). The CDR3 spells CATSRDMRGQGVNTGELFF. The CDR3 DNA sequence: TGTGCCACCAGCAGAGATATGAGGGGACAGGGGGTTAACACCGGGGAGCTGTTTTTT.

This chain uses TRBV2 with TRBJ2-1; D is possibly TRBD2 (5 bases). The V and J ends lost 7 bases and 4 bases respectively, with 17 bases between them. Germline lookup yields CDR1 SNHLY and CDR2 FYNNEI. This CDR3 is 15 amino acids long. CDR3: CASTAGRRVYNEQFF. In DNA, the CDR3 is TGTGCCAGCACCGCCGGTAGGCGGGTTTACAATGAGCAGTTCTTC.